This record looks at one T cell receptor beta chain sequence and its context. Antigen unknown. The CDR3 has 16 amino acids. The junction had 11 bases not matched to a gene; V was cut back by 7 bases and J by 9 bases. This record belongs to a study of post-analysis software for immune sequencing data. Study results and caveats: In patients, TRBV5-6, TRBV5-1 and TRBV20-1 belonged to roughly five TRBV segments found more frequently than in controls.

Built from TCR beta cDNA, the libraries had unique molecular identifiers in them. MiXCR, applied by TCRdb to the PCR reads, yields one record per CDR3 protein. The sample lists over 150,000 distinct CDR3 sequences, approximately 30% occurring once. The origin of this receptor is a girl aged 5 to 17 with multiple sclerosis. The chain couples TRBV12-3 or TRBV12-4 to TRBJ2-1; 14 bases match TRBD2. Sequencing was carried out using blood. The CDR3 sequence: CASNRGLAGGWGEQFF. The CDR3 DNA is TGTGCCAGCAACCGAGGACTAGCGGGAGGTTGGGGTGAGCAGTTCTTC.